This T cell receptor (beta chain) came from a study of T cells in Graves' hyperthyroidism and ophthalmopathy. Study context: Peripheral blood was obtained at initial diagnosis, preceding any treatment.

CDR1 is SEHNR and CDR2 is FQNEAQ in the germline V gene (reference sequence). The ends lost 5 bases at V and 2 bases at J; junction bases unmatched: 9. There are 15 residues in the CDR3. This clonotype appeared many times. Amplification of TCR beta CDR3 regions used RNA as the template. The HTBI primer set served for first-round RT-PCR of the TCR CDR3. Each CDR3 protein is one row after TCRdb ran MiXCR on the multiplex PCR reads. This sample has about 520,000 distinct CDR3 sequences; approximately 25% occur once, and the top ten carry roughly 12%. The V and J genes are TRBV7-9 and TRBJ2-7; TRBD1 agrees at 7 bases. This clonotype originated in a woman aged 30 to 39 with Graves' ophthalmopathy. The source material was blood. CDR3 residues: CASSPNTGTAYEQYF. Here the CDR3 DNA reads TGTGCCAGCAGCCCGAACACCGGGACAGCCTACGAGCAGTACTTC.